Each of the 3 T cell receptor beta chains below was sequenced from the same sample in a study of neurological immune-mediated disorders. MiXCR, applied by TCRdb to the 5' RACE reads, yields one record per CDR3 protein. The sample comprises about 50,000 distinct CDR3 sequences, around 3.3% of which are singletons, and roughly 5.5% rests with the top ten. Material for sequencing was PBMCs. The receptors were gathered from a man aged 35-49 years with multiple sclerosis.

The table lists this clonotype with many counts. The chain combines TRBV7-2 with TRBJ1-5; 9 nucleotides match TRBD1. The V and J ends lost 3 bases and 4 bases, in that order; junction bases with no gene match: 4. Germline lookup yields CDR1 SGHTA and CDR2 FQGNSA. The CDR3 length is 15 residues. Here the CDR3 reads CASSLYRGQNQPQHF. In DNA, the CDR3 is TGTGCCAGCAGCTTGTACAGGGGGCAGAATCAGCCCCAGCATTTT.

This clonotype was counted many times. The chain has TRBV5-1 and TRBJ2-3; 8 bases align to TRBD2. Germline V gene data show CDR1 as SGHRS and CDR2 as YFSETQ. The CDR3 totals 15 residues. J lost 1 base, V lost 0 bases, and 1 base had no gene match. For the CDR3, the DNA is TGCGCCAGCAGCTTGGTTAGCGGGGGCACAGATACGCAGTATTTT. Its protein is CASSLVSGGTDTQYF.

This clonotype has ten or more counts. This sequence joins TRBV5-6 and TRBJ2-3, with 8 bases matching TRBD1. The V and J ends lost 4 bases and 6 bases, in that order; junction bases with no gene match: 19. The CDR3 runs to 18 residues. CDR1 and CDR2 (germline): SGHDT, YYEEEE. CDR3 amino acids: CASSPTTTDRGSRDTQYF. In DNA, the CDR3 is TGTGCCAGCAGCCCTACAACGACCGACAGGGGCTCAAGGGATACGCAGTATTTT.